This T cell receptor (beta chain) was obtained from a study of T cell responses to AZD1222 COVID-19 vaccine. Study in general: Second doses that came at about 4 or about 12 weeks were put together. The study, taken as a whole, reports: White British people made up most donors, females outnumbered males, and clonal diversity was possibly underestimated. Spike-specific TCR depth and breadth grew after two AZD1222 doses.

Sequenced by immunoSEQ multiplex PCR; TCRdb stores in-frame clones only, minus some. The sample consists of some 160,000 clones, less than 95% of them appearing once. For this clone: Its specificity is not known.

From germline, CDR1 is LGHNT and CDR2 FRNRAP. The CDR3 spans 14 residues. V was shortened by 4 bases and J by 7 bases, with 11 bases between the two germline ends. This chain links TRBV12-5 with TRBJ1-6; D not resolved. This TCR derives from an adult in good health. Sample: peripheral blood, taken on day 0 of AZD1222 vaccination. The CDR3 bases are TGTGCTAGTGGTTCAGCGCCGGGGAATTCACCCCTCCACTTT. It translates to CASGSAPGNSPLHF.